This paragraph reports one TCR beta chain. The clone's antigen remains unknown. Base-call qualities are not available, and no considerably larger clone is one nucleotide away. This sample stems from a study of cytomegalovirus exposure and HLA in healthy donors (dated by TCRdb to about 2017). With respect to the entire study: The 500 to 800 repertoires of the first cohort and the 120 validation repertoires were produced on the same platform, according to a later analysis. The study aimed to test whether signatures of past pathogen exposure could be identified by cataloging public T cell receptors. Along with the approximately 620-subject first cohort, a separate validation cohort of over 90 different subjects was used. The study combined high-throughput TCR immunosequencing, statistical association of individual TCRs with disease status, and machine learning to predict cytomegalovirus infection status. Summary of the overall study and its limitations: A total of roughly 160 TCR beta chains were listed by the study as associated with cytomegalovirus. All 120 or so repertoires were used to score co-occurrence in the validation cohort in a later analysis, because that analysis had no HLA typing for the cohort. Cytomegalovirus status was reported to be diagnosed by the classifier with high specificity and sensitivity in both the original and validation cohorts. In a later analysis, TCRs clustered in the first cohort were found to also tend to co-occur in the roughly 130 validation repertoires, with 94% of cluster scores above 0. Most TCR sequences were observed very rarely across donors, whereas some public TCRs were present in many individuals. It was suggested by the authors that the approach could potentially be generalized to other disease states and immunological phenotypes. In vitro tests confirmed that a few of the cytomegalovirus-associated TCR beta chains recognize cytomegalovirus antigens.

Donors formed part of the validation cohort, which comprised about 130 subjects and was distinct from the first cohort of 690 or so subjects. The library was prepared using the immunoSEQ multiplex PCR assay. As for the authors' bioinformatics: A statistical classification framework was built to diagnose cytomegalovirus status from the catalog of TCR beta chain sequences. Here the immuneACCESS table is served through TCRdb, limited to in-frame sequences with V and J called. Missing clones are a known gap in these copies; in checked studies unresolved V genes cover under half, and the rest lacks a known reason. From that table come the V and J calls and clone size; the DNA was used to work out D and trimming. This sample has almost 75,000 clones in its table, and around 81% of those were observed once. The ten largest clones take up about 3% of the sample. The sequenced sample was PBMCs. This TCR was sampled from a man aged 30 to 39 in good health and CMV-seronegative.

The CDR3 reads CASSWDREETQYF. DNA sequence: TGTGCCAGCAGCTGGGACAGGGAGGAGACCCAGTACTTC. The receptor chain draws on TRBV7-9 and TRBJ2-5; 9 bases in between match TRBD1. The germline V gene (reference sequence) yields SEHNR for CDR1 and FQNEAQ for CDR2. Its CDR3 holds 13 amino acids, cysteine through phenylalanine. CDR3 DNA only is kept here, 39 bases in frame from base 1. Unmatched junction bases come to 2, with V trimmed by 4 bases and J by 5 bases.